The 15 T cell receptor beta chains reported below all come from one sample, sequenced in a study of blood T cell repertoires in COVID-19. Produced via immunoSEQ multiplex PCR; TCRdb's table is partial and in-frame only. The data show 200,000 to 250,000 clones, roughly 84% seen once. The sequenced sample consisted of PBMCs or T cells enriched from blood (not recorded which). The receptors stem from a woman in her 40s who had recovered from COVID-19.

The chain is built from TRBV2 and TRBJ2-5; TRBD2 matches 9 bases. With V trimmed by 7 bases and J by 5 bases, 8 bases remained unmatched. This CDR3 is built from 14 residues. Germline CDR1 and CDR2: SNHLY and FYNNEI. CDR3 region: CASMGAGGGETQYF. The CDR3, as DNA: TGTGCCAGCATGGGAGCGGGAGGCGGGGAGACCCAGTACTTC.

The chain combines TRBV7-9 with TRBJ1-2; maybe TRBD1 (6 bases). Germline values: CDR1 SEHNR, CDR2 FQNEAQ (reference sequence). CDR3 length equals 13 residues. V was shortened by 5 bases and J by 2 bases, with 9 bases between the two germline ends. The CDR3 bases are TGTGCCAGCAGCCTCGGACAGAACTATGGCTACACCTTC. This translates into CASSLGQNYGYTF. Full variable domain (remainder filled in from reference TRBV7-9 and TRBJ1-2): DTGVSQNPRHKITKRGQNVTFRCDPISEHNRLYWYRQTLGQGPEFLTYFQNEAQLEKSRLLSDRFSAERPKGSFSTLEIQRTEQGDSAMYLCASSLGQNYGYTFGSGTRLTVV.

The chain recombines TRBV2 with TRBJ1-6, with no clear D. This CDR3 is 13 amino acids long. Germline V gene data show CDR1 as SNHLY and CDR2 as FYNNEI. Trimming removed 0 bases from V and 11 bases from J, with 8 bases in between. The CDR3 coding sequence is TGTGCCAGCAGTGAAGCTGGCGGGGCACCCCTCCACTTT. Translation gives CASSEAGGAPLHF.

The rearrangement uses TRBV6-5 and TRBJ1-6; 7 nucleotides align to TRBD1. Germline loops: CDR1 MNHEY, CDR2 SVGAGI. The CDR3 extends over 13 amino acids. V gave up 7 bases and J gave up 5 bases; unmatched junction bases: 2. The CDR3 here is CASTRGNNSPLHF. In nucleotides, the CDR3 is TGTGCCAGCACCAGGGGGAATAATTCACCCCTCCACTTT.

The rearrangement uses TRBV7-9 and TRBJ2-1, with 11 positions matching TRBD2. This CDR3 region has 15 residues. The V gene's germline CDR1 is SEHNR and CDR2 FQNEAQ (reference sequence). Unmatched junction bases numbered 1, after V lost 3 bases and J lost 3 bases. CDR3 sequence (DNA): TGTGCCAGCAGCTTCGGACTAGCGGGCTACAATGAGCAGTTCTTC. Protein sequence: CASSFGLAGYNEQFF.

This rearrangement joins TRBV5-8 to TRBJ1-5; tentatively, D is TRBD1 (5 bases). From germline, CDR1 is SGHTS and CDR2 YDEGEE. The CDR3 sequence is 15 residues long. V was pared by 4 bases and J by 5 bases, with 16 bases between. As DNA, the CDR3 is TGTGCCAGCAGCAACGGACACCGGTACTATCAGCCCCAGCATTTT. It specifies CASSNGHRYYQPQHF. Complete variable domain (other parts from reference TRBV5-8 and TRBJ1-5): EAGVTQSPTHLIKTRGQQATLRCSPISGHTSVYWYQQALGLGLQFLLWYDEGEERNRGNFPPRFSGRQFPNYSSELNVNALELEDSALYLCASSNGHRYYQPQHFGDGTRLSIL.

The genes are TRBV28 and TRBJ1-5; 9 nucleotides align to TRBD1. Germline lookup yields CDR1 MDHEN and CDR2 SYDVKM. The CDR3 is made up of 14 amino acids. Losses at the gene ends were 6 bases for V and 5 bases for J; bases not matched to a gene: 5. The CDR3 sequence: CASRTGGEDQPQHF. DNA of the CDR3: TGTGCCAGCAGGACAGGGGGTGAGGATCAGCCCCAGCATTTT.

The chain combines TRBV7-9 with TRBJ2-3; tentative D call: TRBD2 (6 bases). The CDR3 is 14 residues long. V was cut by 4 bases and J by 4 bases, with 12 bases left in between. The germline CDR1 and CDR2 sequences are SEHNR and FQNEAQ (reference sequence). Here the CDR3 reads CASSSRGWADTQYF. The CDR3 coding sequence is TGTGCCAGCAGCTCACGGGGGTGGGCAGATACGCAGTATTTT.

This chain joins TRBV10-2 and TRBJ1-1; 8 positions agree with TRBD1. V was pared by 6 bases and J by 3 bases, with 9 bases of the junction left unmatched. The CDR3 spans 15 residues. Germline V gene data show CDR1 as WSHSY and CDR2 as SAAADI. The CDR3 here is CASRKTTGGDTEAFF. The CDR3 DNA reads TGCGCCAGCAGGAAAACAACAGGGGGGGACACTGAAGCTTTCTTT.

The genes are TRBV6-5 and TRBJ2-1; 9 bases map to TRBD1. The CDR3 spans 13 residues. Trimming cost V 7 bases and J 3 bases; bases outside gene matches: 1. CDR1 and CDR2 (germline): MNHEY, SVGAGI. CDR3 nucleotides: TGTGCCAGCATGGGACAGGGCTACAATGAGCAGTTCTTC. It codes for CASMGQGYNEQFF.

This chain connects TRBV27 to TRBJ2-1; 8 bases align to TRBD2. The length of the CDR3 is 16 residues. V lost 5 bases to trimming and J lost 0 bases; unmatched junction nucleotides: 6. Germline CDR1 and CDR2: MNHEY and SMNVEV (reference sequence). As DNA, the CDR3 is TGTGCCAGCAGTCGCCGAGCGGGGGTCTCCTACAATGAGCAGTTCTTC. Translation gives CASSRRAGVSYNEQFF.

V gene TRBV7-3 combines with J gene TRBJ1-1; 9 nucleotides line up with TRBD1. Germline CDR1 reads SGHTA; CDR2 reads FQGTGA. Trimming cost V 6 bases and J 5 bases; bases outside gene matches: 4. The CDR3 is 13 amino acids. Here the CDR3 DNA reads TGTGCCAGCAGTTCGGACAGGGGAACTGAAGCTTTCTTT. Translation: CASSSDRGTEAFF. Supplemented by reference TRBV7-3 and TRBJ1-1, the full variable domain reads GAGVSQTPSNKVTEKGKYVELRCDPISGHTALYWYRQSLGQGPEFLIYFQGTGAADDSGLPNDRFFAVRPEGSVSTLKIQRTERGDSAVYLCASSSDRGTEAFFGQGTRLTVV.

This chain uses TRBV4-3 with TRBJ1-2, with unresolved D. The V end was cut by 1 base, the J end by 1 base, with 10 bases between. The CDR3 is 15 amino acids. Germline assignment: CDR1 LGHNA and CDR2 YSLEER. The CDR3 nucleotides are TGCGCCAGCAGCCAAGGAATCAGTCTTAACTATGGCTACACCTTC. This codes for CASSQGISLNYGYTF.

The J gene is TRBJ2-3, the V gene TRBV27; a weak D match, TRBD2 (6 bases). Germline values: CDR1 MNHEY, CDR2 SMNVEV (reference sequence). There are 17 residues in the CDR3. V was shortened by 5 bases and J by 2 bases, with 20 bases between the two germline ends. CDR3 protein: CASSPGWDWQNTDTQYF. The CDR3 DNA reads as TGTGCCAGCAGTCCAGGGTGGGACTGGCAGAACACAGATACGCAGTATTTT.

The J gene is TRBJ2-2, the V gene TRBV18; 11 bases map to TRBD1. Trimming at V came to 2 bases and at J to 6 bases, leaving 5 bases not matched to a gene. In germline, CDR1 is KGHSH, CDR2 LQKENI. The CDR3 covers 16 residues. The CDR3, as DNA: TGTGCCAGCTCACCAAATGGACAGGGGGCATCCGGGGAGCTGTTTTTT. This codes for CASSPNGQGASGELFF.